Reported below is one T cell receptor beta chain. The antigen remains unidentified. These data originate in a study of beta chain features in type 1 diabetes. Trimming took 3 bases from V and 6 from J; bases not matched to a gene: 3. Germline V gene data show CDR1 as LNHNV and CDR2 as YYDKDF (reference sequence). The CDR3 length is 13 residues. Every bit of the isolated RNA underwent reverse transcription, so sequencing read expressed TCRB transcripts. Produced via immunoSEQ multiplex PCR; TCRdb's table is partial and in-frame only. Among around 340,000 clones listed, 8% were seen once. Study findings and constraints: Shorter templates might be favored by PCR, equally in patients and controls.

This clonotype was sampled from a woman aged 18-30 years in good health. The sample was central memory CD4+ T cells from blood. V usage is TRBV15 and J usage is TRBJ2-3; TRBD1 matches 7 bases. CDR3 sequence reads: CATSSEQGDTQYF. As DNA, the CDR3 is TGTGCCACCAGCAGTGAACAGGGGGATACGCAGTATTTT. Full variable domain (outside the CDR3, taken from reference TRBV15 and TRBJ2-3): DAMVIQNPRYQVTQFGKPVTLSCSQTLNHNVMYWYQQKSSQAPKLLFHYYDKDFNNEADTPDNFQSRRPNTSFCFLDIRSPGLGDTAMYLCATSSEQGDTQYFGPGTRLTVL.